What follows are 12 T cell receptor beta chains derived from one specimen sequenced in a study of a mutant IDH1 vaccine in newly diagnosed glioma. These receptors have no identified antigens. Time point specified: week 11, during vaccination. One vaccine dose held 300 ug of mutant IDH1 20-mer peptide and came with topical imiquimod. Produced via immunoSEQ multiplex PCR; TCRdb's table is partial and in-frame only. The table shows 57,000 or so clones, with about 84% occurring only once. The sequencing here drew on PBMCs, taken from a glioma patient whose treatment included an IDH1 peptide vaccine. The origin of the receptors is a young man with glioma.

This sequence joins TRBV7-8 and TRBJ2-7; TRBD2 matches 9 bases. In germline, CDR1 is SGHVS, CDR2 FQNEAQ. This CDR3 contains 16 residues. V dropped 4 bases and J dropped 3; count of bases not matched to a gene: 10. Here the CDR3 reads CASSSPAGGGVYEQYF. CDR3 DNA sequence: TGTGCCAGCAGCTCCCCGGCGGGAGGGGGGGTCTACGAGCAGTACTTC. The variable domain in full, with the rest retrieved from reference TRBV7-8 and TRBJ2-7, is GAGVSQSPRYKVAKRGQDVALRCDPISGHVSLFWYQQALGQGPEFLTYFQNEAQLDKSGLPSDRFFAERPEGSVSTLKIQRTQQEDSAVYLCASSSPAGGGVYEQYFGPGTRLTVT.

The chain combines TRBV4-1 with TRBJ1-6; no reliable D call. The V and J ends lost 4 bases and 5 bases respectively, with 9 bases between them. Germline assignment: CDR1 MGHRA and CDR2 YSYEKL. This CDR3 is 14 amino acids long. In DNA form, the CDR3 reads TGCGCCAGCAGCCCGTTGAGGGATAATTCACCCCTCCACTTT. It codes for CASSPLRDNSPLHF.

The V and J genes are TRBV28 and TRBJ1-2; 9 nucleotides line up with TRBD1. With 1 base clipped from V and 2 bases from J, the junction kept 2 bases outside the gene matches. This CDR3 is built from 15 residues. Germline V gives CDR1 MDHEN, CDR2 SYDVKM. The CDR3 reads CASSLLGTGNYGYTF. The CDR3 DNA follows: TGTGCCAGCAGTTTATTAGGGACAGGGAACTATGGCTACACCTTC.

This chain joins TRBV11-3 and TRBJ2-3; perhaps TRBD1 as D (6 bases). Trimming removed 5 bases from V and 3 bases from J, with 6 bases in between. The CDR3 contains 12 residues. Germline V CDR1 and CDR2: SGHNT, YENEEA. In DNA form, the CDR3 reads TGTGCCAGCAGCGACAGGACAGATACGCAGTATTTT. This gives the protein CASSDRTDTQYF.

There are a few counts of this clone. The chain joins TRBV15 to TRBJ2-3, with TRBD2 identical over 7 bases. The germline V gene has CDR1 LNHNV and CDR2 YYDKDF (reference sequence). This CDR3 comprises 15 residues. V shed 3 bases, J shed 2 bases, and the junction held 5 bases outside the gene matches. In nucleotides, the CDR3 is TGTGCCACCAGCAGGGCCCTAGCGGCCACAGATACGCAGTATTTT. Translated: CATSRALAATDTQYF.

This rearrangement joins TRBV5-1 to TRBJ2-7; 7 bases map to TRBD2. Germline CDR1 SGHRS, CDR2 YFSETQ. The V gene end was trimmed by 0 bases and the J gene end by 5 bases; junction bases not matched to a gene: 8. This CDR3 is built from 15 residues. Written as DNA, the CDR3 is TGCGCCAGCAGCTTGGAGGGCCCGGCGGGGGACGAGCAGTACTTC. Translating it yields CASSLEGPAGDEQYF.

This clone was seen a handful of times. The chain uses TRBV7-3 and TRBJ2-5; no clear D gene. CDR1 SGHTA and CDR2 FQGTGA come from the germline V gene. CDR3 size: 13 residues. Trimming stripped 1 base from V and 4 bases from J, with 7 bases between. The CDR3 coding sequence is TGTGCCAGCAGCTTAAACCCGCGAGAGACCCAGTACTTC. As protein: CASSLNPRETQYF.

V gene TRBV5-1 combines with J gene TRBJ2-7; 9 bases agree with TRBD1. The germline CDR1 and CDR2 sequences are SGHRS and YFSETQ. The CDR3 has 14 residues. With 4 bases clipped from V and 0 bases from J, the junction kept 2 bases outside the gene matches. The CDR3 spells CASSRGQGSYEQYF. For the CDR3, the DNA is TGCGCCAGCAGCCGGGGACAGGGCTCCTACGAGCAGTACTTC.

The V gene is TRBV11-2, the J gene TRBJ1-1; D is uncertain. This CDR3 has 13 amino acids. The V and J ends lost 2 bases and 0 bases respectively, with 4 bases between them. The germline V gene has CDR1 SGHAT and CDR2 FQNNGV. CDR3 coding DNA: TGTGCCAGCAGCTTAATGCTGAACACTGAAGCTTTCTTT. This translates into CASSLMLNTEAFF. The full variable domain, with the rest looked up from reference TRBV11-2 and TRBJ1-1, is EAGVAQSPRYKIIEKRQSVAFWCNPISGHATLYWYQQILGQGPKLLIQFQNNGVVDDSQLPKDRFSAERLKGVDSTLKIQPAKLEDSAVYLCASSLMLNTEAFFGQGTRLTVV.

CDR3 residues: CASRYQNIQYF. The CDR3 bases are TGTGCCAGCAGGTATCAAAACATTCAGTACTTC. The chain combines TRBV6-5 with TRBJ2-4, with D uncertain. This CDR3 has 11 amino acids. The germline CDR1 and CDR2 sequences are MNHEY and SVGAGI. Trimming cost V 6 bases and J 5 bases, with 5 bases left between them.

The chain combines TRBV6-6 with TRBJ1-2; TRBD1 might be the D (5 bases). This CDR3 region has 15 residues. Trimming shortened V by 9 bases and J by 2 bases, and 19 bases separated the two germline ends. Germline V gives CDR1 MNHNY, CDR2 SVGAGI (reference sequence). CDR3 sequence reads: CASRITGEGNYGYTF. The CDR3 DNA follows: TGTGCCAGTAGAATTACAGGAGAAGGAAACTATGGCTACACCTTC.

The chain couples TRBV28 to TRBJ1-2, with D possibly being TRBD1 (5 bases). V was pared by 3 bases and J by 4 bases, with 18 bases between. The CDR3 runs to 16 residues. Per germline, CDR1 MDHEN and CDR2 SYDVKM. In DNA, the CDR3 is TGTGCCAGCAGTTTGGGGGGTGGAGGACGTCTCTATGGCTACACCTTC. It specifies CASSLGGGGRLYGYTF.